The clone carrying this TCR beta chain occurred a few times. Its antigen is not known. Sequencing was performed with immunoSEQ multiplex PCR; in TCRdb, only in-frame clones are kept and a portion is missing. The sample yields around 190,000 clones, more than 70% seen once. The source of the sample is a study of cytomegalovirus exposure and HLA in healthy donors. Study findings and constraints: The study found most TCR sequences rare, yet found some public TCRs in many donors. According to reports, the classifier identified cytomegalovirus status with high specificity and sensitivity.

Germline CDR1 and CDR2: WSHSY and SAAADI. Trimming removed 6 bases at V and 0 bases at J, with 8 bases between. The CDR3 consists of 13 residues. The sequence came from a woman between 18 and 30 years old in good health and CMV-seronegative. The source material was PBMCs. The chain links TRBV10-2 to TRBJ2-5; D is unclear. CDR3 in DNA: TGCGCCAGCAGCCCCTCGTACCAAGAGACCCAGTACTTC. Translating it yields CASSPSYQETQYF.